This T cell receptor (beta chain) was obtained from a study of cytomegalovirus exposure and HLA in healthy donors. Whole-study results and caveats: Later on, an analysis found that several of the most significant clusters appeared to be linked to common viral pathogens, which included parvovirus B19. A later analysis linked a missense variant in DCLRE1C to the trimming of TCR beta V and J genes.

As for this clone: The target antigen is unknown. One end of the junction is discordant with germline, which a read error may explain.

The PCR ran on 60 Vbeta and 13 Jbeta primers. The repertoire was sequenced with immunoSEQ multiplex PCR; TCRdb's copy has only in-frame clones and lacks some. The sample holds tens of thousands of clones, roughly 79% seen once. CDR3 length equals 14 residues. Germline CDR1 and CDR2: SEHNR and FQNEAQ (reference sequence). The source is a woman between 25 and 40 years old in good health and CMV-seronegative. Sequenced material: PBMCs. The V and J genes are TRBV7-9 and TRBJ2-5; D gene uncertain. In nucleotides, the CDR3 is TGTTCCAGCAGCTTTACTCCTCCTCAAGAGACCCAGTACTTC. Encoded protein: CSSSFTPPQETQYF.